A single sample gave rise to the 22 T cell receptor beta chains below, sequenced in a study of vaccination and CD4 T cells after COVID-19 (dated by TCRdb to about 2022). The receptor library was made with PCR. This sample was sequenced with an Illumina iSeq 100. TCR sequencing of DNA from cultured CD4+ T cells used the Oncomine TCR Beta short-read assay at the Johns Hopkins FTIC core. TCRdb trimmed public reads at Q25 via fastp, called clones via MiXCR and kept in-frame beta chains. Entries that share a CDR3 protein sequence are merged under the most common genes and DNA. The sample data list about 20,000 distinct CDR3 sequences, and 60% to 75% of these were observed just once. The top ten constitute roughly 4% of the sample. The meaning of the sample's treatment or condition label: 10-day PBMC culture with coronavirus spike peptide pools or control peptides (ViraFEST assay). For these TCRs, the target antigens are not known.

The sample comprised CD4+ T cells from blood, cultured in vitro. The receptors shown here come from a human donor who had recovered from COVID-19.

The chain couples TRBV2 to TRBJ1-2, with TRBD1 as a possible D gene (5 bases). Trimming left V 6 bases short and J 8 bases short, with 16 bases between. CDR3 length: 13 residues. CDR1 is SNHLY and CDR2 is FYNNEI in the germline V gene. The CDR3 bases are TGTGCCAGCAGAGTCGGCAGGGCAGACGGCTACACCTTC. As protein: CASRVGRADGYTF.

By sample share, this clonotype is medium-sized. The J gene is TRBJ1-1, the V gene TRBV20-1; D gene unclear. This CDR3 comprises 11 residues. Between the trimmed V and J ends, which lost 5 bases and 1 base, there was a span of 5 bases. CDR1 DFQATT and CDR2 SNEGSKA come from the germline V gene (reference sequence). The chain's CDR3 is CSAGSNTEAFF. The CDR3 DNA is TGCAGTGCTGGCTCGAACACTGAAGCTTTCTTT.

The chain is built from TRBV7-2 and TRBJ2-7; 7 nucleotides match TRBD2. The V segment lost 2 bases and the J segment 4 bases; nucleotides outside the gene matches: 5. Germline CDR1 reads SGHTA; CDR2 reads FQGNSA. The CDR3 has 14 residues. This chain's CDR3 is CASSLMAGEYEQYF. CDR3 nucleotides: TGTGCCAGCAGCTTAATGGCGGGGGAATACGAGCAGTACTTC.

The CDR3 protein is CASSYGRMNTEAFF. DNA for the CDR3: TGTGCCAGCAGTTACGGACGGATGAACACTGAAGCTTTCTTT. The V and J genes are TRBV6-2 or TRBV6-3 and TRBJ1-1, with no clear D. The CDR3 length is 14 residues. Germline V gene sequence: CDR1 MNHEY, CDR2 SVGEGT. Trimming cost V 2 bases and J 0 bases, with 7 bases left between them.

This chain links TRBV6-1 with TRBJ2-5, with 11 bases identical to TRBD1. This CDR3 has 15 residues. Germline-derived CDR1 and CDR2 are MNHNS and SASEGT. V was pared by 4 bases and J by 5 bases, with 6 bases of the junction left unmatched. The CDR3 DNA is TGTGCCAGCAGTGGGGGACAGGGGGTTTTTGAGACCCAGTACTTC. Its protein product is CASSGGQGVFETQYF.

This clonotype came up a few times. The chain couples TRBV10-3 to TRBJ1-6; no reliable D call. CDR1 and CDR2 from the germline V gene are ENHRY and SYGVKD. The V gene lost 3 bases and the J gene lost 8 bases, with 8 bases spanning the gap. The CDR3 extends over 13 amino acids. The CDR3 bases are TGTGCCATCAGTGACCTGCAATATTCACCCCTCCACTTT. Translation gives CAISDLQYSPLHF.

The chain combines TRBV7-6 with TRBJ2-2, with 7 bases lining up with TRBD2. After removal of 5 bases from V and 0 bases from J, the junction contained 9 bases not matched to a gene. The CDR3 has 17 amino acids. CDR1 SGHVS and CDR2 FNYEAQ come from the germline V gene. The CDR3, as DNA: TGTGCCAGCAGCGGGAGGGGTAGGAATACGAACACCGGGGAGCTGTTTTTT. Its translation: CASSGRGRNTNTGELFF. The full variable domain, its missing parts supplied by reference TRBV7-6 and TRBJ2-2, is GAGVSQSPRYKVTKRGQDVALRCDPISGHVSLYWYRQALGQGPEFLTYFNYEAQQDKSGLPNDRFSAERPEGSISTLTIQRTEQRDSAMYRCASSGRGRNTNTGELFFGEGSRLTVL.

This clonotype was picked up a small number of times. The chain couples TRBV20-1 to TRBJ1-2; D is ambiguous. CDR3 size: 11 residues. The V end lost 5 bases, the J end lost 7 bases, and 11 bases lay between the germline ends. Germline V gene lookup returns CDR1 DFQATT and CDR2 SNEGSKA (reference sequence). The CDR3 region has the DNA TGCAGTGCTCAGAGGGAGGCTGGCTACACCTTC. It is translated as CSAQREAGYTF.

In its sample, this clonotype was seen once. This sequence joins TRBV11-3 and TRBJ1-1; the match to TRBD1 covers 7 bases. The CDR3 covers 15 residues. V was pared by 5 bases and J by 1 base, with 7 bases of the junction left unmatched. CDR1 is SGHNT, CDR2 YENEEA, per germline. The CDR3 sequence: CASSGSGTENTEAFF. DNA for the CDR3: TGTGCCAGCAGCGGATCCGGGACAGAGAACACTGAAGCTTTCTTT.

In nucleotides, the CDR3 is TGTGCCAGCAGTTCTGGGGGGCACGAGCAGTACTTC. This codes for CASSSGGHEQYF. V usage is TRBV6-2 or TRBV6-3 and J usage is TRBJ2-7; D may correspond to TRBD1 or TRBD2 (6 bases each). The CDR3 has 12 amino acids. The germline V gene encodes CDR1 MNHEY and CDR2 SVGEGT. Trimming removed 4 bases from V and 5 bases from J, with 9 bases in between.

The CDR3 DNA reads as TGTGCCAGCTCGGGACAAATGAACACTGAAGCTTTCTTT. Residues: CASSGQMNTEAFF. This sequence joins TRBV14 and TRBJ1-1, with a possible D match to TRBD1 (6 bases). Trimming cost V 8 bases and J 0 bases, with 10 bases left between them. This CDR3 is built from 13 residues. Germline CDR1 reads SGHDN; CDR2 reads FVKESK.

This clonotype was recorded once. The J gene is TRBJ1-2, the V gene TRBV12-3 or TRBV12-4, with D possibly TRBD1 on 5 matching bases. The CDR3 runs 21 residues. Trimming stripped 6 bases from V and 4 bases from J, with 36 bases between. The CDR3 sequence: CASSPFGPRDGMIGRSYGYTF. CDR3 bases: TGTGCCAGCAGCCCCTTTGGGCCCCGGGACGGAATGATCGGGCGTAGCTATGGCTACACCTTC.

V is TRBV7-3 and J is TRBJ2-2, with no clear D. V gave up 5 bases and J gave up 0 bases, with 16 bases separating them. This CDR3 contains 17 residues. Looked up from germline, CDR1 is SGHTA and CDR2 is FQGTGA. In DNA form, the CDR3 reads TGTGCCAGCAGCCCCGAGAAGGGAAGAGCGAACACCGGGGAGCTGTTTTTT. Protein product: CASSPEKGRANTGELFF.

The chain employs TRBV2 and TRBJ1-4; 8 bases line up with TRBD1. This CDR3 region has 11 residues. The germline V gene encodes CDR1 SNHLY and CDR2 FYNNEI. Unmatched junction bases numbered 5, after V lost 10 bases and J lost 10 bases. CDR3 DNA sequence: TGTGCCACCTACAGGGGGGGAAAACTGTTTTTT. This translates into CATYRGGKLFF.

This chain uses TRBV27 with TRBJ2-5; no clear D gene. Looked up from germline, CDR1 is MNHEY and CDR2 is SMNVEV (reference sequence). V lost 2 bases, J lost 5 bases, and 9 bases lay in between. This CDR3 is built from 13 residues. Here the CDR3 reads CASSLTIRETQYF. CDR3 bases: TGTGCCAGCAGTTTAACTATACGGGAGACCCAGTACTTC.

The CDR3 loop is CASSLGDTHQPQHF. CDR3 sequence (DNA): TGTGCCAGCAGTTTGGGAGACACCCATCAGCCCCAGCATTTT. The rearrangement links TRBV12-3 or TRBV12-4 to TRBJ1-5; D is undetermined. This CDR3 has 14 amino acids. Trimming left V 3 bases short and J 5 bases short, with 11 bases between.

This chain connects TRBV10-1 to TRBJ1-1; TRBD1 matches 7 bases. There are 12 residues in the CDR3. Unmatched junction bases numbered 3, after V lost 6 bases and J lost 5 bases. Germline V gene data show CDR1 as WNHNN and CDR2 as SYGVQD (reference sequence). The CDR3, as DNA: TGCGCCAGCAGCACAGGGGTTACTGAAGCTTTCTTT. Amino acids: CASSTGVTEAFF.

The table lists this clonotype with a few counts. V usage is TRBV15 and J usage is TRBJ1-1; a weak D match, TRBD1 (5 bases). The CDR3 spans 14 residues. Trimming cost V 5 bases and J 0 bases, with 10 bases left between them. The V gene's germline CDR1 is LNHNV and CDR2 YYDKDF (reference sequence). CDR3 sequence: CATSGGVMNTEAFF. In DNA, the CDR3 is TGTGCCACCAGCGGAGGGGTCATGAACACTGAAGCTTTCTTT.

V gene TRBV5-4 combines with J gene TRBJ1-2; D possibly corresponds to TRBD1 (5 bases). Germline CDR1 reads SGHNT; CDR2 reads YYREEE (reference sequence). The CDR3 runs 15 residues. The V gene lost 0 bases and the J gene lost 10 bases, with 19 bases spanning the gap. The DNA of the CDR3 is TGTGCCAGCAGCTTGGCCGGAGTAGGGGTTAAAGACTACACCTTC. It codes for CASSLAGVGVKDYTF.

This clonotype was observed a few times. The chain employs TRBV6-1 and TRBJ1-5, with a possible D match to TRBD1 (6 bases). This CDR3 region has 13 residues. V shed 6 bases and J shed 3 bases, with 9 bases lying between them. CDR1 MNHNS and CDR2 SASEGT come from the germline V gene. The CDR3 region is CASRNRANQPQHF. CDR3 bases: TGTGCCAGCAGAAACAGGGCCAATCAGCCCCAGCATTTT.

This chain connects TRBV6-1 to TRBJ2-3, with TRBD2 matching 7 bases. The CDR3 covers 16 residues. Germline V CDR1 and CDR2: MNHNS, SASEGT. The trim removed 8 bases at V and 2 bases at J, leaving 13 bases unmatched. The CDR3 region is CASGGLAGVTTDTQYF. CDR3 nucleotides: TGTGCCAGCGGGGGACTCGCGGGAGTGACCACAGATACGCAGTATTTT.

The CDR3 sequence: CASSLTHVETQYF. The CDR3 DNA is TGTGCCAGCAGCTTGACACACGTGGAGACCCAGTACTTC. The V gene is TRBV5-6, the J gene TRBJ2-5; D not resolved. CDR3 length: 13 residues. Per germline, CDR1 SGHDT and CDR2 YYEEEE. The V gene lost 1 base and the J gene lost 5 bases, with 9 bases spanning the gap.